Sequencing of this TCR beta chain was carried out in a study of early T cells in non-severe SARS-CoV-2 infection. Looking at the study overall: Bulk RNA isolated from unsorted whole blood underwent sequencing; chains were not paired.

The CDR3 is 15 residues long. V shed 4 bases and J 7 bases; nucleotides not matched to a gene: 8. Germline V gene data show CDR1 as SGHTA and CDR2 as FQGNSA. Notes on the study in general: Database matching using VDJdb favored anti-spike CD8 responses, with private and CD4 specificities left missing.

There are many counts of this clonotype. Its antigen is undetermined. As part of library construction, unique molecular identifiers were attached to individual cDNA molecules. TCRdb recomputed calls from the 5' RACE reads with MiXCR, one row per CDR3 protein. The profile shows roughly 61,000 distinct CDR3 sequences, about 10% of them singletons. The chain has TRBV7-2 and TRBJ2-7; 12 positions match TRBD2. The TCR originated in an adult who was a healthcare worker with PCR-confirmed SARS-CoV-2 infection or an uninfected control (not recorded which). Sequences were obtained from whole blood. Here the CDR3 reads CASSSSGRAEGEQYF. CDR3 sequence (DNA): TGTGCCAGCAGCTCTAGCGGGAGGGCTGAGGGAGAGCAGTACTTC.